This T cell receptor (beta chain) emerged from a study of T cell changes during pregnancy in multiple sclerosis. TCRdb's copy holds only in-frame clones and misses some; the assay was immunoSEQ multiplex PCR. The sample shows under 95,000 clones, roughly 91% of them seen only once. The sequence was obtained from a female donor in good health, enrolled as a control in a pregnancy study. The starting material was peripheral blood, obtained after pregnancy.

CDR3 loop: CASSSIREETQYF. CDR3 in DNA: TGTGCCAGCTCCTCCATCCGGGAAGAGACCCAGTACTTC. The V and J genes are TRBV18 and TRBJ2-5; D is unclear. The length of the CDR3 is 13 residues. With 6 bases removed from V and 3 bases from J, the gap between germline ends came to 11 bases. The germline CDR1 and CDR2 sequences are KGHSH and LQKENI.